These 32 T cell receptor beta chains share one sample of origin, sequenced in a study of early T cells in non-severe SARS-CoV-2 infection. One entry per CDR3 protein, called by TCRdb with MiXCR from the 5' RACE reads. The sample carries over 30,000 distinct CDR3 sequences, roughly 4.2% recorded once. Sequencing was done on a sample of whole blood. All receptors come from an adult who was a healthcare worker with PCR-confirmed SARS-CoV-2 infection or an uninfected control (not recorded which).

This clonotype was seen ten or more times. The V and J genes are TRBV7-2 and TRBJ1-1; D gene unclear. This CDR3 comprises 15 residues. Trimming left V 2 bases short and J 1 base short, with 11 bases between. Germline lookup yields CDR1 SGHTA and CDR2 FQGNSA. The CDR3 DNA sequence: TGTGCCAGCAGCTTAAGGTTCACATCGAACACTGAAGCTTTCTTT. Amino acids: CASSLRFTSNTEAFF.

This clonotype was seen at least ten times. This sequence joins TRBV5-8 and TRBJ2-5; D not certain. This CDR3 spans 17 amino acids. Germline lookup yields CDR1 SGHTS and CDR2 YDEGEE. The V and J ends lost 0 bases and 1 base respectively, with 16 bases between them. The CDR3 coding sequence is TGTGCCAGCAGCTTGGCCCGCGACCATTCGGGCCAAGAGACCCAGTACTTC. Translated, it gives CASSLARDHSGQETQYF.

With respect to this clonotype: Sequence at one end of the junction differs from germline and may be a read error. The chain links TRBV6-2 or TRBV6-3 to TRBJ1-1; tentative D call: TRBD1 (6 bases). The CDR3 extends over 14 amino acids. CDR1 is MNHEY and CDR2 is SVGEGT in the germline V gene. The CDR3 bases are TGTACCAGCAGTCGATCGAGAGGGGGGACTGAAGCTTTCTTT. The encoded protein is CTSSRSRGGTEAFF.

This clonotype was recorded a few times. The chain is built from TRBV11-2 and TRBJ2-1, with 12 bases aligning to TRBD2. In germline, CDR1 is SGHAT, CDR2 FQNNGV. Trimming removed 6 bases from V and 8 bases from J; junction bases left unmatched: 8. This CDR3 is built from 15 residues. CDR3: CASSSLAGGLDEQFF. The CDR3 DNA is TGTGCCAGCAGTTCTCTAGCGGGAGGGCTGGATGAGCAGTTCTTC. Supplemented by reference TRBV11-2 and TRBJ2-1, the full variable domain reads EAGVAQSPRYKIIEKRQSVAFWCNPISGHATLYWYQQILGQGPKLLIQFQNNGVVDDSQLPKDRFSAERLKGVDSTLKIQPAKLEDSAVYLCASSSLAGGLDEQFFGPGTRLTVL.

This clonotype was seen ten or more times. The chain employs TRBV7-9 and TRBJ1-6; no clear D gene. The CDR3 runs to 15 residues. Trimming removed 5 bases at V and 7 bases at J, with 15 bases between. From germline, CDR1 is SEHNR and CDR2 FQNEAQ (reference sequence). The chain's CDR3 is CASSAGNSPNSPLHF. DNA of the CDR3: TGTGCCAGCAGCGCCGGGAACAGCCCGAATTCACCCCTCCACTTT.

The table lists this clonotype with many counts. The chain recombines TRBV29-1 with TRBJ1-1; no clear D gene. V lost 0 bases and J lost 5, with 10 bases in between. This CDR3 spans 13 amino acids. From germline, CDR1 is SQVTM and CDR2 ANQGSEA. CDR3 amino acids: CSVEEGIGTEAFF. The CDR3 DNA is TGCAGCGTTGAAGAGGGGATTGGAACTGAAGCTTTCTTT.

A note on this clonotype: It may be a read error: a sequence one base away is much more abundant. The conserved final phenylalanine or tryptophan is absent from the CDR3, which likely points to a read error. The V and J genes are TRBV28 and TRBJ1-1, with D unclear. Germline values: CDR1 MDHEN, CDR2 SYDVKM. CDR3 length: 11 residues. Trimming removed 5 bases from V and 4 bases from J, with 5 bases in between. The CDR3 sequence: CASSLTTEAFS. The DNA of the CDR3 is TGTGCCAGCAGTCTGACCACTGAAGCTTTCTCT.

This clonotype occurred many times. This chain connects TRBV10-3 to TRBJ2-7; possibly TRBD1 for D (5 bases). V was pared by 4 bases and J by 5 bases, with 15 bases between. This CDR3 comprises 14 residues. Germline CDR1 is ENHRY and CDR2 is SYGVKD. The CDR3 reads CAISARAGLDEQYF. In nucleotides, the CDR3 is TGTGCCATCAGTGCCAGGGCAGGCCTCGACGAGCAGTACTTC.

This clonotype was seen ten or more times. The chain has TRBV15 and TRBJ2-1; TRBD1 aligns across 9 bases. V was pared by 3 bases and J by 9 bases, with 9 bases of the junction left unmatched. Germline-derived CDR1 and CDR2 are LNHNV and YYDKDF (reference sequence). The CDR3 runs to 15 residues. CDR3 in amino acids: CATSSAGQGFGEQFF. CDR3 in DNA: TGTGCCACCAGCAGCGCGGGACAGGGATTTGGTGAGCAGTTCTTC.

This clonotype was detected ten times or more. V usage is TRBV5-1 and J usage is TRBJ2-2; perhaps TRBD2 as D (5 bases). V gave up 4 bases and J gave up 2 bases, with 12 bases separating them. Germline CDR1 reads SGHRS; CDR2 reads YFSETQ. The CDR3 length is 15 residues. The CDR3 region has the DNA TGCGCCAGCAGCCGACAACGGGGAAACACCGGGGAGCTGTTTTTT. Its translation is CASSRQRGNTGELFF. The variable domain in full, with the rest retrieved from reference TRBV5-1 and TRBJ2-2, is KAGVTQTPRYLIKTRGQQVTLSCSPISGHRSVSWYQQTPGQGLQFLFEYFSETQRNKGNFPGRFSGRQFSNSRSEMNVSTLELGDSALYLCASSRQRGNTGELFFGEGSRLTVL.

This clonotype was seen ten or more times. The genes are TRBV25-1 and TRBJ1-2, with D possibly TRBD1 on 5 matching bases. The CDR3 is made up of 12 amino acids. The V end was cut by 3 bases, the J end by 5 bases, with 7 bases between. CDR1 is MGHDK and CDR2 is SYGVNS in the germline V gene. Written as DNA, the CDR3 is TGTGCCAGCAGTGATCGGGGGTATGGCTACACCTTC. This translates into CASSDRGYGYTF.

This clonotype is deemed medium-sized. The chain carries TRBV4-3 and TRBJ1-2; TRBD1 matches at 8 bases. Germline V CDR1 and CDR2: LGHNA, YSLEER. V lost 4 bases to trimming and J lost 4 bases; unmatched junction nucleotides: 14. The CDR3 runs 17 residues. Written as DNA, the CDR3 is TGCGCCAGCAGCCCCTTTCCCGCAGGGGGCACGATCTATGGCTACACCTTC. Translating it yields CASSPFPAGGTIYGYTF.

This clonotype was found many times. The rearrangement uses TRBV27 and TRBJ2-5; D call uncertain. V was shortened by 4 bases and J by 4 bases, with 13 bases between the two germline ends. Germline V gives CDR1 MNHEY, CDR2 SMNVEV (reference sequence). The CDR3 spans 14 residues. CDR3 nucleotides: TGTGCCAGCAGTTGGGAAGCTACGCCAGAGACCCAGTACTTC. Protein product: CASSWEATPETQYF.

CDR3 DNA sequence: TGTGCCAGCAGCGTACAGGGTTTTCCCCACGAGCAGTACTTC. Translated: CASSVQGFPHEQYF. The chain couples TRBV2 to TRBJ2-7, with D possibly TRBD1 on 6 matching bases. Trimming took 6 bases from V and 5 from J, leaving 17 bases between them. Germline CDR1 reads SNHLY; CDR2 reads FYNNEI. The CDR3 consists of 14 residues.

The chain uses TRBV12-3 or TRBV12-4 and TRBJ2-3, with D possibly being TRBD1 (6 bases). The V gene lost 9 bases and the J gene lost 4 bases, with 14 bases spanning the gap. This CDR3 has 13 residues. The CDR3 protein is CASHLGGSDTQYF. CDR3 nucleotide sequence: TGTGCCAGTCACCTAGGGGGATCAGATACGCAGTATTTT.

The table lists this clonotype with many counts. The chain carries TRBV18 and TRBJ1-5; tentatively, D is TRBD1 (6 bases). The ends were cut back, 10 bases at V and 4 bases at J, with 14 bases in the middle. CDR1 is KGHSH, CDR2 LQKENI, per germline. There are 13 residues in the CDR3. CDR3: CATAGAENQPQHF. CDR3 DNA sequence: TGTGCCACCGCAGGGGCGGAAAATCAGCCCCAGCATTTT.

By share of the sample, this clonotype is medium-sized. The chain combines TRBV11-3 with TRBJ1-1; TRBD1 matches at 7 bases. Germline V lookup: CDR1 SGHNT, CDR2 YENEEA. V was clipped by 6 bases and J by 1 base; unmatched bases: 2. The CDR3 is made up of 13 amino acids. CDR3 bases: TGTGCCAGCAGTGACAGGGCGAACACTGAAGCTTTCTTT. Its protein is CASSDRANTEAFF.

This clonotype showed up many times. The J gene is TRBJ2-1, the V gene TRBV11-1; a weak D match, TRBD2 (6 bases). V shed 6 bases and J shed 12 bases, with 21 bases lying between them. CDR1 and CDR2 from the germline V gene are SGHAT and FQDESV (reference sequence). This CDR3 has 14 amino acids. The CDR3 reads CASRSLGTPSGQFF. CDR3 bases: TGTGCCAGCAGGTCGCTAGGGACTCCTTCAGGGCAGTTCTTC. Full variable domain (rest looked up from reference TRBV11-1 and TRBJ2-1): EAEVAQSPRYKITEKSQAVAFWCDPISGHATLYWYRQILGQGPELLVQFQDESVVDDSQLPKDRFSAERLKGVDSTLKIQPAELGDSAMYLCASRSLGTPSGQFFGPGTRLTVL.

In this sample, this clonotype turned up many times. The rearrangement uses TRBV6-6 and TRBJ1-1; 9 bases fit TRBD1. Germline CDR1 MNHNY, CDR2 SVGAGI (reference sequence). The CDR3 has 17 residues. V lost 4 bases, J lost 4 bases, and 13 bases stayed unmatched. This CDR3 is CASSWGTTGGFVTEAFF. CDR3 nucleotides: TGTGCCAGCAGTTGGGGGACGACAGGGGGTTTTGTCACTGAAGCTTTCTTT.

This clonotype was seen ten or more times. The chain links TRBV25-1 to TRBJ1-5; a possible D gene is TRBD1 (5 bases). Germline V gene data show CDR1 as MGHDK and CDR2 as SYGVNS. The CDR3 loop spans 13 amino acids. Deletions cut 7 bases from V and 4 bases from J, with 11 bases between. CDR3 protein: CASTGGQNQPQHF. CDR3 coding DNA: TGTGCCAGCACCGGCGGACAAAATCAGCCCCAGCATTTT.

Concerning this clonotype: A much larger clone lies one base from this, so it may be a read error. CDR3 residues: CASGQMGYTEAFF. DNA of the CDR3: TGTGCCAGCGGCCAAATGGGGTACACTGAAGCTTTCTTT. The chain links TRBV14 to TRBJ1-1; D gene ambiguous. The CDR3 spans 13 residues. Germline assignment: CDR1 SGHDN and CDR2 FVKESK.

This clonotype has ten or more counts. The chain has TRBV28 and TRBJ2-7, with TRBD1 matching 8 bases. The CDR3 totals 14 residues. The V and J ends lost 8 bases and 2 bases, in that order; junction bases with no gene match: 8. In germline, CDR1 is MDHEN, CDR2 SYDVKM. The CDR3 spells CASVPGQAPYEQYF. The CDR3 nucleotides are TGTGCCAGCGTGCCGGGACAGGCGCCCTACGAGCAGTACTTC. Filled out from reference TRBV28 and TRBJ2-7, the complete variable domain reads DVKVTQSSRYLVKRTGEKVFLECVQDMDHENMFWYRQDPGLGLRLIYFSYDVKMKEKGDIPEGYSVSREKKERFSLILESASTNQTSMYLCASVPGQAPYEQYFGPGTRLTVT.

This clonotype was counted at least ten times. V and J are TRBV7-2 and TRBJ1-6; 7 bases fit TRBD1. This CDR3 is 15 amino acids long. Unmatched junction bases numbered 8, after V lost 7 bases and J lost 5 bases. CDR1 is SGHTA and CDR2 is FQGNSA in the germline V gene. The DNA for the CDR3 is TGTGCCAGCAAACGGGACAGAAATAATAATTCACCCCTCCACTTT. Residues: CASKRDRNNNSPLHF.

This clonotype has ten or more counts. The rearrangement joins TRBV30 to TRBJ2-7; D gene uncertain. From germline, CDR1 is GTSNPN and CDR2 SVGIG (reference sequence). The CDR3 is made up of 13 amino acids. Trimming took off 4 bases at V and 6 bases at J, with 16 bases between the two ends. The DNA of the CDR3 is TGTGCCTGGAATTCAGAGAGGAGAGGCGAGCAGTACTTC. It specifies CAWNSERRGEQYF.

The table lists this clonotype with many counts. V and J are TRBV10-1 and TRBJ2-1; possible D gene TRBD2, 6 bases. The CDR3 is made up of 13 amino acids. Per germline, CDR1 WNHNN and CDR2 SYGVQD (reference sequence). V lost 10 bases and J lost 9, with 19 bases in between. This CDR3 reads CATERVLGTEQFF. In nucleotides, the CDR3 is TGCGCCACAGAGCGGGTCCTCGGGACTGAGCAGTTCTTC.

This clonotype was detected ten times or more. The CDR3 spells CASSLERGVSVPQYF. CDR3 nucleotides: TGTGCCAGCAGCTTAGAGCGGGGGGTCTCTGTACCGCAGTATTTT. The rearrangement links TRBV7-2 to TRBJ2-3; the match to TRBD2 covers 9 bases. Germline trimming cut 1 base from V and 10 bases from J; bases unmatched to any gene: 9. Germline V CDR1 and CDR2: SGHTA, FQGNSA. The CDR3 covers 15 residues.

A remark on this clonotype: This may be a read error, as it is one base from a much larger clone. This chain connects TRBV6-5 to TRBJ2-3; the match to TRBD2 covers 7 bases. Germline V CDR1 and CDR2: MNHEY, SVGAGI. The trim removed 4 bases at V and 4 bases at J, leaving 8 bases unmatched. The CDR3 has 15 amino acids. DNA for the CDR3: TGTGCCAGCAGTTTCGTGGCGGGAGCGGCAGATACGCAGTATTTT. This encodes CASSFVAGAADTQYF.

This clonotype was detected many times. The CDR3 coding sequence is TGTGCCACCTCCCTCGGGCCTTTGGGGAACAATGAGCAGTTCTTC. This encodes CATSLGPLGNNEQFF. The genes are TRBV24-1 and TRBJ2-1, with D unresolved. CDR3 length: 15 residues. Germline CDR1 KGHDR, CDR2 SFDVKD. V lost 9 bases and J 5 bases, leaving 19 bases between the germline ends.

This clonotype was counted many times. The chain joins TRBV12-3 or TRBV12-4 to TRBJ2-3; 9 positions agree with TRBD1. This CDR3 is built from 13 residues. V lost 6 bases to trimming and J lost 7 bases; unmatched junction nucleotides: 5. CDR3 residues: CASRPTGGNTQYF. Written as DNA, the CDR3 is TGTGCCAGCAGGCCCACAGGGGGCAATACGCAGTATTTT.

Only a few counts were recorded for this clonotype. The chain joins TRBV2 to TRBJ2-4, with TRBD1 matching over 8 bases. This CDR3 has 15 residues. The trim removed 6 bases at V and 3 bases at J, leaving 7 bases unmatched. Per the germline V gene, CDR1 is SNHLY and CDR2 is FYNNEI. CDR3 sequence: CASSEDRAGKNIQYF. CDR3 nucleotides: TGTGCCAGCAGCGAGGACAGGGCAGGCAAAAACATTCAGTACTTC.

This clonotype occurred many times. The chain has TRBV12-3 or TRBV12-4 and TRBJ1-1, with unresolved D. V was pared by 3 bases and J by 3 bases, with 8 bases between. There are 13 residues in the CDR3. The CDR3 DNA follows: TGTGCCAGCAGTTTTAAGAGGGACACTGAAGCTTTCTTT. Protein: CASSFKRDTEAFF.

This clonotype came up many times. The chain links TRBV19 to TRBJ1-6; 7 nucleotides line up with TRBD1. CDR1 is LNHDA and CDR2 is SQIVND in the germline V gene (reference sequence). V lost 6 bases and J lost 6; bases outside the gene matches: 11. The CDR3 extends over 16 amino acids. In DNA form, the CDR3 reads TGTGCCAGTAGACCGGGACAGACGGTATCTAATTCACCCCTCCACTTT. Translating it yields CASRPGQTVSNSPLHF. The full variable domain, its missing parts supplied by reference TRBV19 and TRBJ1-6, is DGGITQSPKYLFRKEGQNVTLSCEQNLNHDAMYWYRQDPGQGLRLIYYSQIVNDFQKGDIAEGYSVSREKKESFPLTVTSAQKNPTAFYLCASRPGQTVSNSPLHFGNGTRLTVT.